Included here is one T cell receptor (beta chain) sequence, with context. Its antigen is as yet unknown. This entry comes from a study of beta chain features in type 1 diabetes. The CDR3 length is 15 residues. J gave up 2 bases and V 4 bases, and 4 bases lay outside the gene matches. Germline loops: CDR1 SGHTA, CDR2 FQGNSA. The study, taken as a whole, reports: Naive, central memory and Treg TCRB repertoires appeared more alike in patients than in healthy donors. More deletions and fewer insertions at VDJ junctions were seen in type 1 diabetes patients. Among all four CD4+ subsets, Type 1 diabetes patients had TCRB CDR3s that were moderately but significantly shorter.

Expressed TCRB transcripts were sequenced because the isolated RNA had all been reverse transcribed beforehand. Generated by immunoSEQ multiplex PCR, the TCRdb table keeps only in-frame clones and is missing some. The sample carries hundreds of thousands of clones, around 15% recorded once. The sample consisted of naive CD4+ T cells from blood. V and J are TRBV7-2 and TRBJ2-3; TRBD2 matches at 9 bases. The clonotype originates from a man younger than 35 with type 1 diabetes. CDR3 residues: CASSSAGGDTDTQYF. The CDR3 nucleotides are TGTGCCAGCAGCTCTGCGGGGGGGGACACAGATACGCAGTATTTT.